The entry below gives a single TCR beta chain sequence along with its context. This sample is part of a study of shared T cell receptors in the human thymus. Produced via immunoSEQ multiplex PCR; TCRdb's table is partial and in-frame only. The sample has hundreds of thousands of clones, roughly 94% seen once. CDR1 is SGHRS and CDR2 is YFSETQ in the germline V gene. This CDR3 region has 21 residues. V was clipped by 4 bases and J by 6 bases; unmatched bases: 24. The clonotype comes from a human donor. Sequencing was performed on thymocytes. The chain couples TRBV5-1 to TRBJ2-7, with 14 bases identical to TRBD2. DNA of the CDR3: TGCGCCAGCAGCACGGGGACAGGGGCCTTTGGGACTAGCGGGAGCTTCTCCGAGCAGTACTTC. Protein sequence: CASSTGTGAFGTSGSFSEQYF.